The sequence of this T cell receptor beta chain was determined in a study of cytomegalovirus exposure and HLA in healthy donors. Trimming cost V 5 bases and J 1 base, with 18 bases left between them. Germline-derived CDR1 and CDR2 are MNHEY and SMNVEV (reference sequence). The CDR3 is made up of 18 amino acids. PCR was performed using 60 Vbeta and 13 Jbeta primers. Generated by immunoSEQ multiplex PCR, the TCRdb table keeps only in-frame clones and is missing some. The top ten clones hold 1.2% of a sample with 150,000 to 200,000 clones, over 80% of them seen once. The TCR originated in a boy between 2 and 15 years old in good health and CMV-seronegative. Sequencing was carried out using PBMCs. V usage is TRBV27 and J usage is TRBJ1-6, with a weak D call TRBD1 (6 bases). The CDR3 sequence is CASSPRGDTPSYNSPLHF. CDR3 nucleotides: TGTGCCAGCAGTCCGCGGGGGGACACCCCGTCCTATAATTCACCCCTCCACTTT.